What follows are 30 T cell receptor beta chains derived from one specimen sequenced in a study of early T cells in non-severe SARS-CoV-2 infection. TCRdb re-analysed the 5' RACE reads in MiXCR, keeping a single row per CDR3 protein. Counted here are 25,000 to 30,000 distinct CDR3 sequences, about 4.2% occurring once; the ten biggest clones make up 9.5% to 13%. The sample taken for sequencing was whole blood. These receptors all stem from an adult who was a healthcare worker with PCR-confirmed SARS-CoV-2 infection or an uninfected control (not recorded which).

Many counts were recorded for this clonotype. The V call is TRBV15, the J call TRBJ1-2, with 12 bases that match TRBD1. CDR3 length: 15 residues. Germline V CDR1 and CDR2: LNHNV, YYDKDF (reference sequence). J lost 4 bases, V lost 3 bases, and 3 bases had no gene match. The CDR3 DNA reads TGTGCCACCAGCAGGGGGACAGGGGGCATCTATGGCTACACCTTC. Translated, it gives CATSRGTGGIYGYTF.

This clonotype was observed at least ten times. The CDR3 here is CASRTGSTPDTQYF. The CDR3 DNA follows: TGCGCCAGCAGGACAGGGTCGACTCCAGATACGCAGTATTTT. V is TRBV5-1 and J is TRBJ2-3; 7 bases agree with TRBD1. The CDR3 sequence is 14 residues long. Trimming took 5 bases from V and 4 from J; bases not matched to a gene: 7. The germline V gene has CDR1 SGHRS and CDR2 YFSETQ.

This clonotype was recorded many times. The V gene is TRBV20-1, the J gene TRBJ1-2; D ambiguous. Trimming cost V 0 bases and J 0 bases, with 11 bases left between them. This CDR3 comprises 15 residues. In germline, CDR1 is DFQATT, CDR2 SNEGSKA (reference sequence). CDR3 DNA sequence: TGCAGTGCTAGAGATCCCATCGCTGCTAACTATGGCTACACCTTC. Protein sequence: CSARDPIAANYGYTF.

The table lists this clonotype with many counts. This chain links TRBV7-9 with TRBJ1-2; possibly TRBD1 for D (5 bases). The CDR3 is 15 amino acids. Germline V lookup: CDR1 SEHNR, CDR2 FQNEAQ (reference sequence). V was pared by 5 bases and J by 0 bases, with 13 bases between. CDR3 protein: CASSLGQSANYGYTF. As DNA, the CDR3 is TGTGCCAGCAGCCTTGGACAATCGGCTAACTATGGCTACACCTTC.

The chain is built from TRBV28 and TRBJ2-1; TRBD1 aligns across 7 bases. Germline CDR1 is MDHEN and CDR2 is SYDVKM. CDR3 length: 16 residues. The ends lost 7 bases at V and 2 bases at J; junction bases unmatched: 11. For the CDR3, the DNA is TGTGCCAGCATCTCAATTACCGGGACAGCCTACAATGAGCAGTTCTTC. Amino acids: CASISITGTAYNEQFF.

This clonotype came up many times. The chain has TRBV28 and TRBJ2-5; D uncertain. The length of the CDR3 is 11 residues. From germline, CDR1 is MDHEN and CDR2 SYDVKM. With 3 bases removed from V and 5 bases from J, the gap between germline ends came to 4 bases. The CDR3 region has the DNA TGTGCCAGCAGTTTCGTGGAGACCCAGTACTTC. This codes for CASSFVETQYF. The whole variable domain, filled in from reference TRBV28 and TRBJ2-5, reads DVKVTQSSRYLVKRTGEKVFLECVQDMDHENMFWYRQDPGLGLRLIYFSYDVKMKEKGDIPEGYSVSREKKERFSLILESASTNQTSMYLCASSFVETQYFGPGTRLLVL.

Only a few counts were recorded for this clonotype. A read error may account for a junction end that differs from germline. This CDR3 reads CASSESGAGQTNF. Here the CDR3 DNA reads TGCGCCAGCAGTGAGTCAGGCGCGGGACAGACAAACTTC. The V and J genes are TRBV10-1 and TRBJ2-7; D is possibly TRBD1 (7 bases). CDR1 is WNHNN and CDR2 is SYGVQD in the germline V gene (reference sequence). This CDR3 contains 13 residues.

In this sample, this clonotype is medium-sized. The DNA of the CDR3 is TGTGCCAGCAGCCCGAGTCAGGGAGGGAGAAACATTCAGTACTTC. Residues: CASSPSQGGRNIQYF. The gene calls are TRBV7-9 and TRBJ2-4, with 7 positions matching TRBD2. V trimming: 5 bases; J trimming: 6 bases; junction bases outside the gene matches: 10. CDR3 length: 15 residues. The germline gives CDR1 SEHNR, CDR2 FQNEAQ (reference sequence).

There are many counts of this clonotype. The V call is TRBV7-2, the J call TRBJ2-5; perhaps TRBD2 as D (6 bases). Germline V lookup: CDR1 SGHTA, CDR2 FQGNSA. Trimming shortened V by 5 bases and J by 0 bases, and 7 bases separated the two germline ends. The CDR3 totals 13 residues. The CDR3 region has the DNA TGTGCCAGCAGCCGGGGGAACCAAGAGACCCAGTACTTC. Translating gives CASSRGNQETQYF.

This clonotype was seen many times. DNA of the CDR3: TGTGCCAGCAGTCCGGGGGGTGCGGGAGGAGAGACCCAGTACTTC. This sequence encodes CASSPGGAGGETQYF. The gene calls are TRBV28 and TRBJ2-5; 8 nucleotides line up with TRBD2. CDR1 and CDR2 (germline): MDHEN, SYDVKM. The CDR3 loop spans 15 amino acids. The trim removed 5 bases at V and 4 bases at J, leaving 9 bases unmatched.

This clonotype was found many times. The rearrangement uses TRBV7-9 and TRBJ2-5; D remains unclear. The CDR3 extends over 14 amino acids. Trimming stripped 5 bases from V and 3 bases from J, with 13 bases between. CDR1 is SEHNR, CDR2 FQNEAQ, per germline (reference sequence). This CDR3 reads CASSPQNSEETQYF. In DNA form, the CDR3 reads TGTGCCAGCAGCCCCCAAAACAGTGAAGAGACCCAGTACTTC.

The chain carries TRBV24-1 and TRBJ2-3; 7 bases line up with TRBD1. The CDR3 contains 20 residues. V trimming: 5 bases; J trimming: 1 base; junction bases outside the gene matches: 20. Germline CDR1 KGHDR, CDR2 SFDVKD. The CDR3 nucleotides are TGTGCCACCAGTGCCCCTCTGGGCACAACAGGGGCCTGGGGCACAGATACGCAGTATTTT. This codes for CATSAPLGTTGAWGTDTQYF.

This clonotype has only a few counts. The rearrangement links TRBV30 to TRBJ2-5; D uncertain. The germline V gene encodes CDR1 GTSNPN and CDR2 SVGIG (reference sequence). The CDR3 runs to 10 residues. Deletions cut 7 bases from V and 1 base from J, with 4 bases between. The CDR3, as DNA: TGTGCCTACACCCAAGAGACCCAGTACTTC. Translated, it gives CAYTQETQYF.

The sample holds a few counts of this clonotype. The genes are TRBV20-1 and TRBJ2-2, with D perhaps assigned TRBD1 or TRBD2 (5 bases each). In germline, CDR1 is DFQATT, CDR2 SNEGSKA (reference sequence). V lost 1 base and J lost 7, with 19 bases in between. The CDR3 length is 16 residues. CDR3 DNA: TGCAGTGCTAGAGGATTGGGGGTACTTACCCGCGGGGAGCTGTTTTTT. It encodes CSARGLGVLTRGELFF.

The sample holds many counts of this clonotype. The chain combines TRBV12-3 or TRBV12-4 with TRBJ2-7, with D perhaps matching TRBD2 (6 bases). The V gene lost 0 bases and the J gene lost 0 bases, with 24 bases spanning the gap. There are 20 residues in the CDR3. The CDR3 bases are TGTGCCAGCAGTTTAGCGCTAAATCCCTACCTGGCGGGAACCTCCTACGAGCAGTACTTC. Translating gives CASSLALNPYLAGTSYEQYF.

This rearrangement joins TRBV28 to TRBJ1-6, with D unclear. The ends were cut back, 7 bases at V and 8 bases at J, with 15 bases in the middle. The CDR3 has 14 residues. Germline V gives CDR1 MDHEN, CDR2 SYDVKM. The CDR3 region has the DNA TGTGCCAGCACCGGAACAGCGTTTTATTCACCCCTCCACTTT. It is translated as CASTGTAFYSPLHF.

This clonotype was seen at least ten times. The J gene is TRBJ1-5, the V gene TRBV9, with D tentatively TRBD1 (6 bases). Germline-derived CDR1 and CDR2 are SGDLS and YYNGEE. CDR3 length: 14 amino acids. V lost 2 bases and J 7 bases, leaving 13 bases between the germline ends. The CDR3 DNA reads TGTGCCAGCAGCGTCAAAGAAGGGGGGCAGCCCCAGCATTTT. Translating it yields CASSVKEGGQPQHF.

In its sample, this clonotype was seen many times. The gene calls are TRBV7-9 and TRBJ2-1; D not certain. The CDR3 length is 12 residues. Per the germline V gene, CDR1 is SEHNR and CDR2 is FQNEAQ (reference sequence). V was clipped by 1 base and J by 15 bases, with 13 bases between them. CDR3 sequence: CASSLDAPPPFF. In DNA form, the CDR3 reads TGTGCCAGCAGCTTAGATGCGCCTCCGCCGTTCTTC.

This clonotype was counted a few times. This rearrangement joins TRBV29-1 to TRBJ2-3, with 7 bases aligning to TRBD2. V trimming: 4 bases; J trimming: 1 base; junction bases outside the gene matches: 5. CDR1 and CDR2 from the germline V gene are SQVTM and ANQGSEA. The CDR3 sequence is 14 residues long. The CDR3: CSVAGGRGTDTQYF. The CDR3 DNA reads as TGCAGCGTTGCGGGAGGTAGGGGCACAGATACGCAGTATTTT.

This clonotype was observed many times. The chain joins TRBV29-1 to TRBJ1-3; D might be TRBD1 (5 bases). The germline gives CDR1 SQVTM, CDR2 ANQGSEA. V was cut by 4 bases and J by 0 bases, with 7 bases left in between. The CDR3 spans 13 residues. CDR3 protein: CSVAGVSGNTIYF. The CDR3 DNA follows: TGCAGCGTTGCGGGGGTCTCTGGAAACACCATATATTTT.

The table lists this clonotype with many counts. The rearrangement uses TRBV9 and TRBJ2-3; TRBD2 might be the D (6 bases). The CDR3 consists of 17 residues. The V gene lost 3 bases and the J gene lost 1 base, with 18 bases spanning the gap. Germline loops: CDR1 SGDLS, CDR2 YYNGEE. In DNA, the CDR3 is TGTGCCAGCAGCGAAAGGCTCGTGGGGGGAGGCACAGATACGCAGTATTTT. Amino acid sequence: CASSERLVGGGTDTQYF. Full variable domain (outside the CDR3, taken from reference TRBV9 and TRBJ2-3): DSGVTQTPKHLITATGQRVTLRCSPRSGDLSVYWYQQSLDQGLQFLIQYYNGEERAKGNILERFSAQQFPDLHSELNLSSLELGDSALYFCASSERLVGGGTDTQYFGPGTRLTVL.

This clonotype showed up just a few times. The chain combines TRBV28 with TRBJ2-4, with D perhaps TRBD1 or TRBD2 (5 bases each). The CDR3 extends over 16 amino acids. Germline V gene data show CDR1 as MDHEN and CDR2 as SYDVKM. Deletions cut 0 bases from V and 6 bases from J, with 15 bases between. CDR3 residues: CASSLWGDPAGNIQYF. As DNA, the CDR3 is TGTGCCAGCAGTTTATGGGGGGACCCCGCGGGAAACATTCAGTACTTC.

This clonotype was detected a few times. The rearrangement joins TRBV4-1 to TRBJ1-4; D remains ambiguous. V was pared by 1 base and J by 4 bases, with 7 bases between. CDR1 MGHRA and CDR2 YSYEKL come from the germline V gene. The CDR3 loop spans 14 amino acids. Here the CDR3 reads CASSQGASNEKLFF. The CDR3 region has the DNA TGCGCCAGCAGCCAAGGGGCCAGTAATGAAAAACTGTTTTTT.

The chain links TRBV2 to TRBJ2-2; no definite D call. This CDR3 region has 15 residues. Trimming pared 2 bases from V and 2 bases from J, leaving 9 bases between. Per the germline V gene, CDR1 is SNHLY and CDR2 is FYNNEI. The CDR3 sequence is CASSENTDNTGELFF. The CDR3 DNA is TGTGCCAGCAGTGAAAACACGGATAACACCGGGGAGCTGTTTTTT.

This clonotype was detected ten times or more. The chain has TRBV7-9 and TRBJ1-5; no definite D call. CDR1 is SEHNR, CDR2 FQNEAQ, per germline (reference sequence). Trimming shortened V by 5 bases and J by 4 bases, and 9 bases separated the two germline ends. This CDR3 is 13 amino acids long. DNA of the CDR3: TGTGCCAGCAGCCCGGGATATAATCAGCCCCAGCATTTT. It specifies CASSPGYNQPQHF.

This clonotype is labeled as medium-sized. The rearrangement joins TRBV5-1 to TRBJ2-1, with 10 bases matching TRBD2. V was clipped by 0 bases and J by 6 bases; unmatched bases: 0. This CDR3 spans 14 amino acids. Germline CDR1 reads SGHRS; CDR2 reads YFSETQ. This CDR3 reads CASSLGTSGNEQFF. CDR3 DNA sequence: TGCGCCAGCAGCTTGGGGACTAGCGGCAATGAGCAGTTCTTC.

This chain connects TRBV29-1 to TRBJ2-5; D is perhaps TRBD1 or TRBD2 (7 bases each). V shed 7 bases and J shed 5 bases, with 14 bases lying between them. Per germline, CDR1 SQVTM and CDR2 ANQGSEA. The CDR3 runs to 12 residues. CDR3 coding DNA: TGCAGCGCAGGGGGGGGTTTGGAGACCCAGTACTTC. It specifies CSAGGGLETQYF.

This clonotype was counted at least ten times. The rearrangement joins TRBV10-3 to TRBJ2-5; 9 bases fit TRBD1. The germline V gene has CDR1 ENHRY and CDR2 SYGVKD. V was pared by 6 bases and J by 4 bases, with 9 bases of the junction left unmatched. This CDR3 region has 15 residues. The CDR3 DNA is TGTGCCATCAGCCTGGGACAGGGTTCTAGAGAGACCCAGTACTTC. Translating gives CAISLGQGSRETQYF.

Ten or more counts support this clonotype. CDR3 sequence reads: CATSRSPLSAGYTF. In DNA form, the CDR3 reads TGTGCCACCAGCAGAAGCCCCTTATCGGCGGGCTACACCTTC. The chain recombines TRBV15 with TRBJ1-2, with D hard to call. Germline V CDR1 and CDR2: LNHNV, YYDKDF (reference sequence). V lost 2 bases to trimming and J lost 8 bases, with 15 bases between them. This CDR3 contains 14 residues.

This clonotype has at least ten counts. V usage is TRBV27 and J usage is TRBJ1-1; D unclear. V dropped 0 bases and J dropped 5 bases, with 10 bases sitting between them. CDR3 length: 14 amino acids. Looked up from germline, CDR1 is MNHEY and CDR2 is SMNVEV (reference sequence). CDR3 bases: TGTGCCAGCAGTTTATCCATGAGTCAAACTGAAGCTTTCTTT. Encoded protein: CASSLSMSQTEAFF.